This TCR beta chain came from a study of shared clonotypes between healthy human individuals (dated by TCRdb to between 2020 and 2021). For context, the study as a whole: The cohort included three men and a couple of women between 18 and 49 years of age. For each donor, CD4 naive and CD4 memory were each given three plates, CD8 naive was given two plates, and CD8 memory was given one plate. To estimate repertoire size and how much clonotypes are shared between individuals, the study performed deep sequencing of blood TCR repertoires from about five healthy adults. Libraries were prepared and TCR repertoires were sequenced by different laboratories using diverse techniques, in order to increase sequencing depth and limit assay-specific biases. Per donor, leukapheresis produced somewhere between about 0.8 and 9.5 billion PBMCs.

The donors were healthy, HIV-negative adults who had no recently reported acute infections or vaccinations. Every donor was a Caucasian adult living in Nashville, Tennessee, USA. CD4+ T cells were enriched by magnetic negative selection, after which naive cells were positively selected on CD45RA and the negative fraction was taken as the memory subset. Blood was obtained by leukapheresis, after which PBMCs were separated by Ficoll-Histopaque density gradient centrifugation and cryopreserved in liquid nitrogen vapor phase. Analytical flow cytometry was used to check the purity and quantity of each magnetically sorted T cell population. Each sorted fraction had its genomic DNA isolated and then quantified by UV absorbance on a Nanodrop 2000c. The germline V gene yields MDHEN for CDR1 and SYDVKM for CDR2. Taken from cysteine to phenylalanine, the CDR3 has 14 residues. Just the 42-base CDR3 DNA is kept, in frame starting at base 1. Cut back by 5 bases and 5 bases, the V and J ends lie 12 bases apart.

This clone showed up just once. Its cognate antigen has yet to be identified. One base away there is no much larger clone; base qualities are not given. TCR CDR3 regions were amplified from genomic DNA by multiplex PCR using the deep immunoSEQ assay. Genomic DNA extracted from each cell subset was distributed evenly over all wells of several immunoSEQ 96-well plates, and each plate served as one replicate. For sorted subsets, each replicate PCR was loaded with roughly 0.2 ug genomic DNA, equivalent to 32,000 or so T cell genomes. Purified libraries were measured with a Qubit 3.0 fluorometer, size-checked on a Bioanalyzer 2100, and measured again with the KAPA Library Quantification kit. A separate single-read 150-cycle Illumina NextSeq 550 flow cell was used to sequence each immunoSEQ 96-well plate. In the paper's pipeline: Because the immunoSEQ output held only junctional sequences and lacked quality scores, the filtering could not match the filtering applied to full-length reads. Sequences were annotated with PyIR, a Python wrapper for IgBLAST v1.9, and V/J genes and CDR3 were assigned using IMGT germline references. Reads were filtered out if the reads had weak V/J assignments (E-value above 1e-6), no CDR3, stop codons, out-of-frame junctions, or ambiguous translated residues. V3J clonotypes were defined as sequences sharing the same inferred V gene, J gene, and CDR3 amino acid sequence. The percentage overlap between two repertoires was calculated by dividing the number of shared unique clonotypes by the size of the smaller repertoire. Richness of each repertoire was evaluated using RTK rarefaction, the Chao1 estimator, and Recon v2.1 estimates of unobserved clonotypes. OLGA was used to compute generation probabilities for all TCRbeta clonotypes that the gDNA method yielded from a few donors. TCRdb's version of the immuneACCESS table is confined to in-frame rearrangements and falls short of the full clone set. An unresolved V gene accounts for under half of the shortfall where checked; the remainder is of unknown origin. Clone size and V and J calls were adopted from that table, with D and trimming inferred from the DNA. In all, the sample holds 170,000 or so clones, and over 50% of those were seen once. The ten largest clones capture 10% of the sample.

What the work shows at the level of the full study, not this receptor alone: Naive subsets generally had larger estimated clonotype richness than memory subsets did. Sampling was limited to blood, and TCR repertoires in tissue likely differ from TCR repertoires in blood. The genetic and exposure-history diversity represented was limited by the small number of donors. Even with the large sequencing depth, rarefaction of the sorted-subset datasets indicated that sequencing was incomplete. Pairwise subsampling led to the expectation that sequencing depth would affect the degree of clonotype sharing among donors. About 5% of naive CD4, 3.5% of naive CD8, roughly 2.5% of memory CD4, and over 0.35% of memory CD8 clonotypes were shared across several donors. Clonotypes shared by all four sorted-subset donors showed higher generation probabilities than non-shared clonotypes.

Sequencing used memory CD4+ T cells sorted from blood. In the paper's terms, the cell subset or site label means: CD45RA-negative fraction. The chain is assembled from TRBV28 and TRBJ2-2; the D gene identity is not certain. The TCR comes from a man younger than 40 in good health. The CDR3 region: CASSTLLGTGELFF. Here is the DNA: TGTGCCAGCAGTACACTTCTAGGAACCGGGGAGCTGTTTTTT.